The 8 T cell receptor beta chains given below trace back to one sample, sequenced in a study of HIV-infected patients and healthy controls. Using its own MiXCR run on the 5' RACE reads, TCRdb lists one record per CDR3 protein. Of around 64,000 distinct CDR3 sequences listed, approximately 16% are singletons. Sequencing was performed on CD4+ T cells from blood. These receptors were taken from a human donor in good health.

This clonotype counts as medium-sized. The V call is TRBV20-1, the J call TRBJ2-3; D not certain. Between the trimmed V and J ends, which lost 2 bases and 4 bases, there was a span of 4 bases. In germline, CDR1 is DFQATT, CDR2 SNEGSKA (reference sequence). The CDR3 runs to 11 residues. CDR3 DNA sequence: TGCAGTGCTAGATGGTCAGATACGCAGTATTTT. Translating it yields CSARWSDTQYF.

V and J are TRBV20-1 and TRBJ2-1; the D gene is possibly TRBD2 (5 bases). The CDR3 has 16 amino acids. Germline values: CDR1 DFQATT, CDR2 SNEGSKA (reference sequence). Trimming stripped 1 base from V and 4 bases from J, with 17 bases between. CDR3 protein: CSARGFQSGIYNEQFF. The DNA for the CDR3 is TGCAGTGCTAGAGGTTTTCAGAGCGGAATTTACAATGAGCAGTTCTTC.

This clonotype was recorded a few times. This chain connects TRBV3-1 to TRBJ2-7, with 14 bases that match TRBD2. Germline loops: CDR1 LGHDT, CDR2 YNNKEL (reference sequence). V gave up 4 bases and J gave up 5 bases; unmatched junction bases: 10. The CDR3 is made up of 17 amino acids. The CDR3 spells CASSPYGTSGRTNEQYF. CDR3 DNA sequence: TGTGCCAGCAGCCCCTACGGGACTAGCGGGAGAACCAACGAGCAGTACTTC.

This clonotype occurred many times. V usage is TRBV7-2 and J usage is TRBJ2-3, with 9 bases matching TRBD1. J was trimmed by 4 bases and V by 0 bases; bases with no gene match: 2. The germline gives CDR1 SGHTA, CDR2 FQGNSA. This CDR3 contains 15 residues. In DNA, the CDR3 is TGTGCCAGCAGCTTAGCGGGACAGGGCCCAGATACGCAGTATTTT. Its protein product is CASSLAGQGPDTQYF. The complete variable domain, with remaining parts taken from reference TRBV7-2 and TRBJ2-3, reads GAGVSQSPSNKVTEKGKDVELRCDPISGHTALYWYRQSLGQGLEFLIYFQGNSAPDKSGLPSDRFSAERTGGSVSTLTIQRTQQEDSAVYLCASSLAGQGPDTQYFGPGTRLTVL.

This clonotype was detected ten times or more. The V and J genes are TRBV12-3 or TRBV12-4 and TRBJ2-3, with D possibly being TRBD2 (6 bases). The CDR3 covers 16 residues. V was shortened by 6 bases and J by 5 bases, with 21 bases between the two germline ends. The CDR3 spells CASRARRTGDGDTQYF. Written as DNA, the CDR3 is TGTGCCAGCAGAGCTCGGAGGACGGGAGATGGAGATACGCAGTATTTT.

This chain connects TRBV20-1 to TRBJ2-1; D is uncertain. V lost 3 bases, J lost 10 bases, and 10 bases lay in between. Per germline, CDR1 DFQATT and CDR2 SNEGSKA (reference sequence). This CDR3 has 11 amino acids. CDR3 sequence (DNA): TGCAGTGCTAGGTCCAGCAGGGAGCAGTTCTTC. This encodes CSARSSREQFF.

This clonotype occurred a few times. The chain combines TRBV6-6 with TRBJ1-1; unclear D gene. V was trimmed by 6 bases and J by 11 bases, leaving 19 bases between them. CDR1 is MNHNY, CDR2 SVGAGI, per germline (reference sequence). The CDR3 extends over 13 amino acids. The DNA for the CDR3 is TGTGCCAGCAGCCAGAGGGCACTGGAGGCTGCTTTCTTT. Its translation is CASSQRALEAAFF.

This clonotype was observed a few times. The rearrangement links TRBV6-6 to TRBJ1-4, with a possible D match to TRBD1 (6 bases). Per the germline V gene, CDR1 is MNHNY and CDR2 is SVGAGI (reference sequence). The CDR3 spans 14 residues. Trimming took 0 bases from V and 15 from J, leaving 17 bases between them. DNA of the CDR3: TGTGCCAGCAGTTACTCGCGGACAGCAAATGGGGTGTTTTTT. This gives the protein CASSYSRTANGVFF.